This entry lists 10 T cell receptor beta chains sequenced from one sample in a study of T cells in Graves' hyperthyroidism and ophthalmopathy. Using RNA transcripts as the source, TCR beta CDR3 regions were amplified. TCR CDR3 regions were first amplified by RT-PCR with HTBI primers. MiXCR, applied by TCRdb to the multiplex PCR reads, yields one record per CDR3 protein. The top ten clones hold 42% of a sample with fewer than 110,000 distinct CDR3 sequences, roughly 15% of them seen once. Sequencing used blood. The source is a woman aged 45 to 65 with Graves' hyperthyroidism.

This clonotype was recorded a few times. The chain uses TRBV3-1 and TRBJ2-3; D gene ambiguous. Trimming shortened V by 4 bases and J by 1 base, and 6 bases separated the two germline ends. This CDR3 region has 13 residues. Germline-derived CDR1 and CDR2 are LGHDT and YNNKEL (reference sequence). The CDR3 nucleotides read TGTGCCAGCAGCCCTCGCCGCACAGATACGCAGTATTTT. This sequence encodes CASSPRRTDTQYF.

There are many counts of this clonotype. The V gene is TRBV18, the J gene TRBJ1-1; D is uncertain. Germline V gene lookup returns CDR1 KGHSH and CDR2 LQKENI. The V end was cut by 6 bases, the J end by 1 base, with 6 bases between. The CDR3 sequence is 12 residues long. Here the CDR3 DNA reads TGTGCCAGCTCGCGGACGAACACTGAAGCTTTCTTT. This gives the protein CASSRTNTEAFF.

The V gene is TRBV7-2, the J gene TRBJ2-1; D may be TRBD1 (6 bases). V was clipped by 2 bases and J by 8 bases, with 13 bases between them. Germline lookup yields CDR1 SGHTA and CDR2 FQGNSA. The CDR3 sequence is 14 residues long. The CDR3 nucleotides are TGTGCCAGCAGCTTAAACAGGGCAGGCTATGAGCAGTTCTTC. Protein sequence: CASSLNRAGYEQFF.

This clonotype was detected many times. The gene calls are TRBV7-2 and TRBJ1-3; D might be TRBD1 (5 bases). V lost 3 bases and J lost 12, with 9 bases in between. Germline CDR1 reads SGHTA; CDR2 reads FQGNSA. The CDR3 is 11 amino acids. DNA for the CDR3: TGTGCCAGCAGCTTGGGACGACACATATATTTT. This gives the protein CASSLGRHIYF.

In its sample, this clonotype was seen many times. The chain uses TRBV6-1 and TRBJ2-2; 8 nucleotides align to TRBD1. Germline V gives CDR1 MNHNS, CDR2 SASEGT. The CDR3 totals 15 residues. After removal of 10 bases from V and 3 bases from J, the junction contained 10 bases not matched to a gene. Here the CDR3 reads CATLPGTGDTGELFF. CDR3 sequence (DNA): TGTGCCACCCTCCCAGGGACAGGCGACACCGGGGAGCTGTTTTTT.

This clonotype was counted ten times or more. At one end, the junction sequence differs from germline, possibly due to a read error. J is TRBJ2-1 and V is TRBV7-8, with no clear D. CDR1 and CDR2 (germline): SGHVS, FQNEAQ. This CDR3 is built from 16 residues. CDR3 sequence: CASSQPDFISGDEQFF. Here the CDR3 DNA reads TGCGCCAGCAGCCAACCTGACTTTATATCTGGCGATGAGCAGTTCTTC.

Many counts were recorded for this clonotype. This chain connects TRBV7-9 to TRBJ1-2, with 9 nucleotides matching TRBD1. The CDR3 is made up of 15 amino acids. Germline V CDR1 and CDR2: SEHNR, FQNEAQ (reference sequence). Trimming took 7 bases from V and 4 from J; bases not matched to a gene: 10. CDR3 amino acids: CASNSPGQGAYGYTF. DNA of the CDR3: TGTGCCAGCAACTCGCCGGGACAGGGCGCCTATGGCTACACCTTC.

The sample holds many counts of this clonotype. The genes are TRBV20-1 and TRBJ2-3; 8 nucleotides match TRBD2. Germline CDR1 DFQATT, CDR2 SNEGSKA (reference sequence). CDR3 size: 16 residues. Unmatched junction bases numbered 7, after V lost 2 bases and J lost 0 bases. As DNA, the CDR3 is TGCAGTGCTAGAAGCCTAGCGGGCTCTAGCACAGATACGCAGTATTTT. Its protein product is CSARSLAGSSTDTQYF.

This clonotype has ten or more counts. The chain is built from TRBV28 and TRBJ1-2; maybe TRBD1 (5 bases). This CDR3 region has 15 residues. V shed 10 bases and J shed 0 bases, with 18 bases lying between them. In germline, CDR1 is MDHEN, CDR2 SYDVKM. For the CDR3, the DNA is TGTGCCACCCATCTAGGGGCCCGAGCTAACTATGGCTACACCTTC. This sequence encodes CATHLGARANYGYTF.

This clonotype has ten or more counts. V usage is TRBV20-1 and J usage is TRBJ1-1; 8 bases fit TRBD1. CDR3 size: 17 residues. The junction had 15 bases not matched to a gene; V was cut back by 1 base and J by 5 bases. Per germline, CDR1 DFQATT and CDR2 SNEGSKA (reference sequence). In nucleotides, the CDR3 is TGCAGTGCTAGAGCTCAGTACTCCGGGACAGGATGGACTGAAGCTTTCTTT. It specifies CSARAQYSGTGWTEAFF.